The T cell receptor beta chain under discussion was sequenced for a study of shared clonotypes between healthy human individuals. Terminally differentiated effector memory CD45RA+ cells were excluded by CCR7 positive selection of CD45RO-negative cells. This clone was counted once. The antigen is not known. Study-wide findings and caveats: Researchers sampled only blood; tissue repertoires likely differ.

Data came from immunoSEQ multiplex PCR; TCRdb stores just in-frame clones and leaves some out. The data contain some 2,100,000 clones, roughly 91% of them singletons. Sequencing was carried out using naive CD8+ T cells from PBMCs. The clonotype was recovered from a man in his late teens or twenties in good health. Some clones in this sample may be carry-over from other donors' samples.

CDR3 residues: CASSPGTRPSNEQYF. DNA for the CDR3: TGTGCCAGCAGCCCCGGGACTCGACCTTCCAACGAGCAGTACTTC. The rearrangement uses TRBV7-8 and TRBJ2-7, with D perhaps TRBD2 (6 bases). The CDR3 covers 15 residues. The V gene lost 5 bases and the J gene lost 5 bases, with 19 bases spanning the gap. Germline CDR1 and CDR2: SGHVS and FQNEAQ.